This passage covers 21 T cell receptor beta chains from one sample sequenced in a study of shared clonotypes between healthy human individuals. The repertoire was sequenced with immunoSEQ multiplex PCR; TCRdb's copy has only in-frame clones and lacks some. The data show about 680,000 clones, about 74% seen once. Specimen: memory CD4+ T cells sorted from blood. Subset described: CD45RA-negative fraction. Source of these receptors: a woman under 40 in good health.

The chain employs TRBV11-2 and TRBJ2-1; 10 nucleotides align to TRBD1. V lost 6 bases to trimming and J lost 4 bases; unmatched junction nucleotides: 6. Looked up from germline, CDR1 is SGHAT and CDR2 is FQNNGV. This CDR3 is built from 15 residues. CDR3 amino acids: CASRRPGQGYNEQFF. The CDR3 DNA reads TGTGCCAGCAGGCGACCGGGACAGGGGTACAATGAGCAGTTCTTC.

The V call is TRBV7-9, the J call TRBJ2-7, with 8 bases lining up with TRBD1. From germline, CDR1 is SEHNR and CDR2 FQNEAQ (reference sequence). The CDR3 is made up of 15 amino acids. Losses at the gene ends were 5 bases for V and 6 bases for J; bases not matched to a gene: 12. The DNA for the CDR3 is TGTGCCAGCAGCCTATGGACAGGGAAGTTCGGCGAGCAGTACTTC. Protein sequence: CASSLWTGKFGEQYF.

This chain joins TRBV28 and TRBJ2-1; D unresolved. Germline V gene lookup returns CDR1 MDHEN and CDR2 SYDVKM. The CDR3 spans 15 residues. Trimming pared 3 bases from V and 4 bases from J, leaving 13 bases between. The CDR3 region has the DNA TGTGCCAGCAGTTTTCAGGCAGCGTTTTACAATGAGCAGTTCTTC. Protein sequence: CASSFQAAFYNEQFF.

CDR3 sequence: CASSKGYRSNYGYTF. The CDR3, as DNA: TGTGCCAGCAGCAAAGGTTACCGATCTAACTATGGCTACACCTTC. The chain employs TRBV9 and TRBJ1-2; D ambiguous. This CDR3 contains 15 residues. Germline V gene lookup returns CDR1 SGDLS and CDR2 YYNGEE. Deletions cut 4 bases from V and 0 bases from J, with 13 bases between.

In DNA, the CDR3 is TGTGCCAGCAGCACCAGCGGGGACTCCTACAATGAGCAGTTCTTC. Translation gives CASSTSGDSYNEQFF. V gene TRBV11-3 combines with J gene TRBJ2-1; 7 nucleotides agree with TRBD2. Germline lookup yields CDR1 SGHNT and CDR2 YENEEA. The V gene end was trimmed by 5 bases and the J gene end by 0 bases; junction bases not matched to a gene: 4. The CDR3 covers 15 residues.

This chain joins TRBV4-2 and TRBJ2-1; D is unclear. The germline V gene encodes CDR1 LGHNA and CDR2 YNFKEQ. The length of the CDR3 is 12 residues. V was trimmed by 3 bases and J by 6 bases, leaving 6 bases between them. The CDR3 spells CASSHSLNEQFF. The DNA for the CDR3 is TGTGCCAGCAGCCACTCCCTCAATGAGCAGTTCTTC.

The rearrangement links TRBV7-7 to TRBJ2-2; D gene ambiguous. Germline V gene data show CDR1 as SSHAT and CDR2 as FNYEAQ (reference sequence). CDR3 length equals 15 residues. Trimming removed 2 bases at V and 2 bases at J, with 9 bases between. CDR3 sequence (DNA): TGTGCCAGCAGCTTACATCCGGGTAACACCGGGGAGCTGTTTTTT. Residues: CASSLHPGNTGELFF.

On this clone: Other DNA sequences from this sample encode an identical CDR3 as well. This chain joins TRBV5-1 and TRBJ1-4; D might be TRBD1 (6 bases). Germline CDR1 is SGHRS and CDR2 is YFSETQ. This CDR3 has 13 amino acids. The V end lost 8 bases, the J end lost 8 bases, and 16 bases lay between the germline ends. The CDR3 DNA sequence: TGCGCCAGTTCCCCCGGGGGCGGCGAAAAACTGTTTTTT. Translated: CASSPGGGEKLFF.

J is TRBJ2-7 and V is TRBV5-1, with D possibly called TRBD1 or TRBD2 (5 bases each). The V and J ends lost 5 bases and 6 bases respectively, with 21 bases between them. Germline lookup yields CDR1 SGHRS and CDR2 YFSETQ. CDR3 size: 15 residues. The CDR3 spells CASRRDHGLPLEQYF. The CDR3 DNA reads TGCGCCAGCAGAAGGGACCATGGACTGCCTCTCGAGCAGTACTTC.

CDR3 protein: CASSERGYEQYF. CDR3 bases: TGTGCCAGCAGTGAACGCGGTTACGAGCAGTACTTC. This chain links TRBV2 with TRBJ2-7, with D unclear. Trimming stripped 2 bases from V and 4 bases from J, with 6 bases between. In germline, CDR1 is SNHLY, CDR2 FYNNEI. This CDR3 has 12 amino acids.

The chain uses TRBV19 and TRBJ2-6; weak D call: TRBD2 (5 bases). This CDR3 is built from 15 residues. Germline V gene sequence: CDR1 LNHDA, CDR2 SQIVND (reference sequence). V shed 9 bases and J shed 2 bases, with 14 bases lying between them. CDR3 coding DNA: TGTGCCAGCAAAAGGGAGCCTGCTGGGGCCAACGTCCTGACTTTC. It encodes CASKREPAGANVLTF.

V and J are TRBV6-5 and TRBJ2-5, with 10 bases that match TRBD2. The DNA end is a closer match to TRBJ2-7, so the J assignment may be wrong. The CDR3 covers 15 residues. Germline V gene lookup returns CDR1 MNHEY and CDR2 SVGAGI. CDR3 protein: CASSTSGRGSHEQYF. The CDR3 bases are TGTGCCAGCAGCACAAGCGGGAGGGGATCCCACGAGCAGTACTTC.

The gene calls are TRBV7-8 and TRBJ2-6; tentatively, D is TRBD2 (6 bases). V gave up 5 bases and J gave up 2 bases, with 16 bases separating them. Germline CDR1 SGHVS, CDR2 FQNEAQ. CDR3 size: 17 residues. CDR3 sequence reads: CASSTGTYGTGANVLTF. In nucleotides, the CDR3 is TGTGCCAGCAGCACCGGGACTTACGGGACTGGGGCCAACGTCCTGACTTTC. The complete variable domain, with remaining parts taken from reference TRBV7-8 and TRBJ2-6, reads GAGVSQSPRYKVAKRGQDVALRCDPISGHVSLFWYQQALGQGPEFLTYFQNEAQLDKSGLPSDRFFAERPEGSVSTLKIQRTQQEDSAVYLCASSTGTYGTGANVLTFGAGSRLTVL.

In its sample, this clone was seen once. The chain is built from TRBV6-6 and TRBJ1-1; 8 positions match TRBD1. Trimming took 6 bases from V and 6 from J; bases not matched to a gene: 9. Germline V gene data show CDR1 as MNHNY and CDR2 as SVGAGI (reference sequence). CDR3 size: 14 residues. CDR3 in DNA: TGTGCCAGCAGCCACCCGGACAGGGACGCTGAAGCTTTCTTT. This translates into CASSHPDRDAEAFF.

V and J are TRBV13 and TRBJ2-1; 10 nucleotides match TRBD1. The V gene's germline CDR1 is PRHDT and CDR2 FYEKMQ (reference sequence). CDR3 length equals 13 residues. Unmatched junction bases numbered 2, after V lost 4 bases and J lost 8 bases. Here the CDR3 reads CASSWDRGHEQFF. The CDR3, as DNA: TGTGCCAGCAGCTGGGACAGGGGACATGAGCAGTTCTTC.

This clone appeared a single time. The CDR3, as DNA: TGTGCCAGCAGTGAGCTTCGACAGGACACCATATATTTT. This codes for CASSELRQDTIYF. V usage is TRBV25-1 and J usage is TRBJ1-3; maybe TRBD1 (6 bases). Between the trimmed V and J ends, which lost 3 bases and 8 bases, there was a span of 11 bases. Germline CDR1 MGHDK, CDR2 SYGVNS. The CDR3 totals 13 residues.

The J gene is TRBJ2-6, the V gene TRBV28; weak D call: TRBD2 (5 bases). Looked up from germline, CDR1 is MDHEN and CDR2 is SYDVKM. The ends were cut back, 6 bases at V and 3 bases at J, with 18 bases in the middle. There are 17 residues in the CDR3. The CDR3 coding sequence is TGTGCCAGCAGCATCGACGCAATCGGAGGTGGGGCCAACGTCCTGACTTTC. Translation: CASSIDAIGGGANVLTF.

This chain uses TRBV21-1 with TRBJ2-3; the DNA was not compared with TRBD2, the D call given in the table. TRBV21-1 is listed as a pseudogene. This CDR3 region has 15 residues. Here the CDR3 reads CASSRDSPLLDTQYF. CDR3 coding DNA: TGTGCCAGCAGCCGGGACTCACCACTTTTGGATACGCAGTATTTT.

CDR3 DNA sequence: TGTGCCACCACCCCGGGACACCTAAACACCGGGGAGCTGTTTTTT. Its translation is CATTPGHLNTGELFF. This rearrangement joins TRBV15 to TRBJ2-2, with D maybe TRBD1 (6 bases). Germline CDR1 is LNHNV and CDR2 is YYDKDF (reference sequence). The length of the CDR3 is 15 residues. V was clipped by 7 bases and J by 2 bases, with 14 bases between them.

V and J are TRBV9 and TRBJ2-1, with TRBD2 matching 12 bases. The CDR3 has 15 amino acids. Germline loops: CDR1 SGDLS, CDR2 YYNGEE. V trimming: 4 bases; J trimming: 5 bases; junction bases outside the gene matches: 4. This CDR3 reads CASSPRLAGDNEQFF. CDR3 sequence (DNA): TGTGCCAGCAGCCCCCGACTAGCGGGAGACAATGAGCAGTTCTTC.

This clone was counted ten times or more. The chain employs TRBV6-1 and TRBJ2-6, with 7 bases matching TRBD1. Trimming at V came to 6 bases and at J to 2 bases, leaving 4 bases not matched to a gene. There are 15 residues in the CDR3. CDR1 is MNHNS and CDR2 is SASEGT in the germline V gene. The CDR3 nucleotides read TGTGCCAGCAGAGCAACAGGGGCTGGGGCCAACGTCCTGACTTTC. This encodes CASRATGAGANVLTF.